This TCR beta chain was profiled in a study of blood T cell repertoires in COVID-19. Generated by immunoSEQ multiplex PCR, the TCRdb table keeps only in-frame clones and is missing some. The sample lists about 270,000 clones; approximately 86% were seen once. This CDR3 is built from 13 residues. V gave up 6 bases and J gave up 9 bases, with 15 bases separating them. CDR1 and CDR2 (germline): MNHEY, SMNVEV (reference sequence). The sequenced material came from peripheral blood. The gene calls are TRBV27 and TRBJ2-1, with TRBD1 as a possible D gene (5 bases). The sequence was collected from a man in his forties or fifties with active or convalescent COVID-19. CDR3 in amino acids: CASSPPWGSEQFF. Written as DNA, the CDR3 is TGTGCCAGCAGCCCTCCGTGGGGCAGTGAGCAGTTCTTC.